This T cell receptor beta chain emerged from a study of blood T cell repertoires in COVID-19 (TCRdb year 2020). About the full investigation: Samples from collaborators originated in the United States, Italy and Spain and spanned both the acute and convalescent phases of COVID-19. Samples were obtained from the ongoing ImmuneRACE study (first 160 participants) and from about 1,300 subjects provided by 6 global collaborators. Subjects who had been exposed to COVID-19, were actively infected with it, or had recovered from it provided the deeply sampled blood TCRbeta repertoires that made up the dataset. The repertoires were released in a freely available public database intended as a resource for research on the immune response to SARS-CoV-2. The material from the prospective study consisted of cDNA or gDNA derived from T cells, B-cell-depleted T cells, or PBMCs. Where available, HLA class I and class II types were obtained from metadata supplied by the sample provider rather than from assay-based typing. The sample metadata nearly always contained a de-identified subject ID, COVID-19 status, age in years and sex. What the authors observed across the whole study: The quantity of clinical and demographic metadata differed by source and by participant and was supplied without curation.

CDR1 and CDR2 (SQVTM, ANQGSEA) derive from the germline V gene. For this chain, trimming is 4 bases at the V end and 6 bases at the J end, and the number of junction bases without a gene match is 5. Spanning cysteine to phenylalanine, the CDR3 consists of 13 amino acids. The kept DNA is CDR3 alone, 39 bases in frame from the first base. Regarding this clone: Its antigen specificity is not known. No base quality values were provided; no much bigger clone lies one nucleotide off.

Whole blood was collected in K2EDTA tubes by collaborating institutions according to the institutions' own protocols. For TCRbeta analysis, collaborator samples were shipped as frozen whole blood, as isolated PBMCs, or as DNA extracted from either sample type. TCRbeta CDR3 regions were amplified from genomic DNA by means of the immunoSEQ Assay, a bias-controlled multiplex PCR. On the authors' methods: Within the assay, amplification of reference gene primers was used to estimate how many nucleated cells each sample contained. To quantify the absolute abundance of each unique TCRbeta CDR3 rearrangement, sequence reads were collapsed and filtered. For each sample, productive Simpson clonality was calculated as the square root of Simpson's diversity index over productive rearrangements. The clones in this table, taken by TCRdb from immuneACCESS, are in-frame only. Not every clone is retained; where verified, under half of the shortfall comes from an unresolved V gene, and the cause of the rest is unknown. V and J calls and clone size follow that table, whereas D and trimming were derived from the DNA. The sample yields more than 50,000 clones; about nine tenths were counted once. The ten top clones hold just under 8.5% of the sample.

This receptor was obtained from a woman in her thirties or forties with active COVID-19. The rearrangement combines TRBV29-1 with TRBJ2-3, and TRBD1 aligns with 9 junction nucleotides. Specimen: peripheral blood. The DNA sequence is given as TGCAGCGTTGGGGGACAGGGAAAGGATACGCAGTATTTT. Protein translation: CSVGGQGKDTQYF.